Presented here are 16 T cell receptor beta chains from one specimen sequenced in a study of shared clonotypes between healthy human individuals. TCRdb's copy holds only in-frame clones and misses some; the assay was immunoSEQ multiplex PCR. Of about 2 million clones listed, 90% to 95% are singletons. Material for sequencing was naive CD4+ T cells sorted from blood. Documented subset: CD45RA+ positively selected. These receptors were obtained from a man between 18 and 29 years old in good health.

This clone has only one observation. This chain joins TRBV19 and TRBJ2-2; 9 bases fit TRBD1. From germline, CDR1 is LNHDA and CDR2 SQIVND (reference sequence). After removal of 8 bases from V and 5 bases from J, the junction contained 6 bases not matched to a gene. This CDR3 contains 14 residues. CDR3 sequence (DNA): TGTGCCAGTGGACAGGGGAAGCCAACCGGGGAGCTGTTTTTT. This translates into CASGQGKPTGELFF.

The rearrangement links TRBV6-6 to TRBJ1-1; no clear D. The CDR3 extends over 14 amino acids. CDR1 MNHNY and CDR2 SVGAGI come from the germline V gene (reference sequence). Trimming stripped 4 bases from V and 1 base from J, with 10 bases between. CDR3 protein: CASSLKGQNTEAFF. In nucleotides, the CDR3 is TGTGCCAGCAGTTTAAAGGGCCAGAACACTGAAGCTTTCTTT.

CDR3 in amino acids: CASSPLSNTGELFF. The CDR3 nucleotides are TGTGCCAGCAGCCCCTTGAGTAACACCGGGGAGCTGTTTTTT. The chain couples TRBV4-2 to TRBJ2-2; D not resolved. V was shortened by 4 bases and J by 2 bases, with 8 bases between the two germline ends. Germline CDR1 is LGHNA and CDR2 is YNFKEQ. This CDR3 comprises 14 residues.

V and J are TRBV6-1 and TRBJ1-1, with 7 bases fitting TRBD1. Germline V lookup: CDR1 MNHNS, CDR2 SASEGT. The CDR3 extends over 16 amino acids. V shed 3 bases, J shed 4 bases, and the junction held 11 bases outside the gene matches. The CDR3 sequence is CASSDLPGQRFTEAFF. The CDR3 DNA follows: TGTGCCAGCAGTGACTTACCGGGACAGCGTTTCACTGAAGCTTTCTTT.

The chain uses TRBV9 and TRBJ1-2; TRBD1 aligns across 8 bases. Germline V lookup: CDR1 SGDLS, CDR2 YYNGEE. J was trimmed by 6 bases and V by 4 bases; bases with no gene match: 11. There are 15 residues in the CDR3. CDR3 DNA: TGTGCCAGCAGCTTTGGACAGGGAGTGAATAATGGCTACACCTTC. It codes for CASSFGQGVNNGYTF.

V is TRBV7-2 and J is TRBJ1-2, with unresolved D. The CDR3 has 12 amino acids. Trimming removed 6 bases at V and 1 base at J, with 6 bases between. Germline CDR1 SGHTA, CDR2 FQGNSA. The CDR3 sequence: CASSWDNYGYTF. In nucleotides, the CDR3 is TGTGCCAGCAGTTGGGATAACTATGGCTACACCTTC. Together with reference TRBV7-2 and TRBJ1-2, the CDR3 gives the full variable domain: GAGVSQSPSNKVTEKGKDVELRCDPISGHTALYWYRQSLGQGLEFLIYFQGNSAPDKSGLPSDRFSAERTGGSVSTLTIQRTQQEDSAVYLCASSWDNYGYTFGSGTRLTVV.

This sequence joins TRBV6-5 and TRBJ2-1; 13 bases are a match to TRBD2. Germline CDR1 and CDR2: MNHEY and SVGAGI. CDR3 size: 16 residues. V gave up 2 bases and J gave up 6 bases; unmatched junction bases: 4. The CDR3 DNA is TGTGCCAGCAGTTACGGGGGACTAGCGGGGTTCAATGAGCAGTTCTTC. This gives the protein CASSYGGLAGFNEQFF.

The J gene is TRBJ1-4, the V gene TRBV7-3, with no clear D. CDR1 is SGHTA, CDR2 FQGTGA, per germline. Between the trimmed V and J ends, which lost 1 base and 5 bases, there was a span of 23 bases. This CDR3 has 19 residues. The CDR3 spells CASSLRACTGDRKNEKLFF. The CDR3 DNA follows: TGTGCCAGCAGCTTAAGGGCATGTACCGGGGATCGGAAGAATGAAAAACTGTTTTTT.

This clone was seen once. The V gene is TRBV27, the J gene TRBJ2-7; D is uncertain. Germline V gives CDR1 MNHEY, CDR2 SMNVEV (reference sequence). The CDR3 has 15 amino acids. Trimming cost V 5 bases and J 0 bases, with 14 bases left between them. The CDR3 protein is CASSPRAGLSYEQYF. The CDR3 coding sequence is TGTGCCAGCAGTCCCCGGGCAGGTCTCTCCTACGAGCAGTACTTC.

A remark on this clone: In the same sample, other DNA sequences code for this CDR3. The rearrangement uses TRBV10-1 and TRBJ1-5, with unresolved D. Germline loops: CDR1 WNHNN, CDR2 SYGVQD (reference sequence). This CDR3 region has 13 residues. With 3 bases removed from V and 4 bases from J, the gap between germline ends came to 7 bases. CDR3 bases: TGCGCCAGCAGTGACTCGGGGAATCAGCCCCAGCATTTT. This encodes CASSDSGNQPQHF.

This clone was observed a single time. The chain couples TRBV6-1 to TRBJ2-7, with D unresolved. CDR1 is MNHNS, CDR2 SASEGT, per germline. This CDR3 is built from 12 residues. With 8 bases removed from V and 2 bases from J, the gap between germline ends came to 10 bases. The CDR3 loop is CASLHNTYEQYF. The CDR3 nucleotides read TGTGCCAGCCTACACAACACCTACGAGCAGTACTTC.

The rearrangement joins TRBV30 to TRBJ1-4; 10 bases align to TRBD1. From germline, CDR1 is GTSNPN and CDR2 SVGIG (reference sequence). The length of the CDR3 is 14 residues. With 6 bases clipped from V and 4 bases from J, the junction kept 5 bases outside the gene matches. The CDR3 spells CACRDRGGNEKLFF. CDR3 DNA: TGTGCCTGTCGGGACAGGGGCGGTAATGAAAAACTGTTTTTT.

The rearrangement links TRBV25-1 to TRBJ2-1, with TRBD1 identical over 7 bases. The CDR3 totals 15 residues. With V trimmed by 10 bases and J by 8 bases, 17 bases remained unmatched. Germline CDR1 MGHDK, CDR2 SYGVNS. The CDR3 DNA reads TGTGCCACCAGCCGAGGACAGGCGATTTTGGATGAGCAGTTCTTC. It codes for CATSRGQAILDEQFF.

CDR3 in amino acids: CASSLDSSSYNEQFF. In DNA, the CDR3 is TGTGCCAGCAGCTTAGACAGTAGCTCCTACAATGAGCAGTTCTTC. The chain joins TRBV7-9 to TRBJ2-1; no clear D. V lost 1 base and J 0 bases, leaving 7 bases between the germline ends. CDR1 and CDR2 from the germline V gene are SEHNR and FQNEAQ (reference sequence). The CDR3 is 15 amino acids.

J is TRBJ1-3 and V is TRBV6-1, with 7 bases that match TRBD1. Looked up from germline, CDR1 is MNHNS and CDR2 is SASEGT. This CDR3 has 17 amino acids. V shed 4 bases, J shed 0 bases, and the junction held 9 bases outside the gene matches. CDR3 protein: CASSAHTTGNSGNTIYF. For the CDR3, the DNA is TGTGCCAGCAGTGCCCACACGACAGGGAACTCTGGAAACACCATATATTTT.

This chain links TRBV5-1 with TRBJ1-2; a weak D match, TRBD1 (6 bases). CDR3 length: 15 residues. Looked up from germline, CDR1 is SGHRS and CDR2 is YFSETQ. Trimming left V 4 bases short and J 4 bases short, with 17 bases between. CDR3 residues: CASSATGTSLYGYTF. CDR3 bases: TGCGCCAGCAGCGCCACCGGGACATCTCTCTATGGCTACACCTTC. The full variable domain, completed using reference TRBV5-1 and TRBJ1-2, is KAGVTQTPRYLIKTRGQQVTLSCSPISGHRSVSWYQQTPGQGLQFLFEYFSETQRNKGNFPGRFSGRQFSNSRSEMNVSTLELGDSALYLCASSATGTSLYGYTFGSGTRLTVV.